Here is one TCR beta chain with its context. Its specificity is not known. This record comes from a study of regulatory dendritic cells for organ transplantation. Sequencing used immunoSEQ multiplex PCR; TCRdb keeps in-frame clones, though not all of them. The sample lists around 19,000 clones; around 85% were seen once. Allogeneic regulatory or mature dendritic cells were co-cultured for approximately 5 days with CFSE-labeled sorted T cells at 1:10. Naive CD45RA+ and memory CD45RO+ CD4+ or CD8+ T cells were FACS-sorted. Study outcomes and limitations: Alloreactive memory CD8+ T cell pools varied considerably between individuals. Memory CD8+ T cells were the most oligoclonal; naive cells were highly diverse. Mature dendritic cells appeared to drive more memory CD8+ clonal expansion than regulatory ones.

Germline CDR1 MNHNS, CDR2 SASEGT. The CDR3 totals 15 residues. V lost 0 bases, J lost 9 bases, and 5 bases stayed unmatched. This clonotype was obtained from a human donor in good health. Sequencing input: naive CD4+ T cells from blood cultured with regulatory dendritic cells. Described subset: CD45RA+ naive T cells. The gene calls are TRBV6-1 and TRBJ1-6; 7 bases align to TRBD1. The CDR3 here is CASSEAQGVGSPLHF. The CDR3 nucleotides are TGTGCCAGCAGTGAAGCTCAGGGGGTGGGTTCACCCCTCCACTTT.